This TCR beta chain was recovered during a study of shared clonotypes between healthy human individuals. Regarding the study as a whole: Non-shared clonotypes displayed generation probabilities falling below those of clonotypes present in all four donors. Larger estimated richness was generally recorded for naive subsets relative to memory subsets.

Naivety among CD8 cells was defined by CD45RO negativity and positive CCR7 selection, thereby excluding terminally differentiated effector memory CD45RA+ cells. Concerning this clone itself: Its target is not known.

Assay used: immunoSEQ multiplex PCR; TCRdb lists only in-frame clones, some missing. The sample lists 550,000 to 750,000 clones, just under 97% occurring once. There are 13 residues in the CDR3. Looked up from germline, CDR1 is SQVTM and CDR2 is ANQGSEA. V dropped 4 bases and J dropped 2 bases, with 12 bases sitting between them. Sequenced material: naive CD8+ T cells sorted from blood. The TCR comes from a woman younger than 45 in good health. The chain recombines TRBV29-1 with TRBJ2-7; TRBD1 is a possible D gene (5 bases). CDR3 nucleotide sequence: TGCAGCGTTGTGACAGAACTTACCTACGAGCAGTACTTC. Its translation: CSVVTELTYEQYF.